Listed below are T cell receptor beta chains from one sample, sequenced in a study of OX40 agonist ivuxolimab in advanced cancers. The protocol was immunoSEQ multiplex PCR, while the TCRdb copy is restricted to in-frame clones and leaves out a portion. This table has 90,000 or so clones, about 90% appearing once. The sample here was CD4+ or CD8+ T cells sorted from blood, taken in a trial of the OX40 agonist ivuxolimab. The source of these receptors is an adult with an advanced solid tumor such as melanoma, head and neck, liver or kidney cancer. The CDR3 runs from the conserved cysteine through the conserved F or W. The order of the fields is D gene, J gene, V gene, CDR3 DNA, CDR3 protein. D genes are given only for firm matches.

>-|TRBJ1-4|TRBV27
TGTGCCAGCAGTTTTCTAACTAATGAAAAACTGTTTTTT
CASSFLTNEKLFF
>TRBD2|TRBJ2-1|TRBV7-3
TGTGCCAGCAGCCCTCTCGGTCTAGCGGGGGGGTACGGGCAGTTCTTC
CASSPLGLAGGYGQFF
>-|TRBJ1-6|TRBV19
TGTGCCAGTAGTATAGAACCATCTAATTCACCCCTCCACTTT
CASSIEPSNSPLHF
>-|TRBJ1-5|TRBV27
TGTGCCAGCAGTTTACTAGGCAATCAGCCCCAGCATTTT
CASSLLGNQPQHF
>-|TRBJ2-1|TRBV11-3
TGTGCCAGCAGCTTAGATCAAAGTACCTTTTACAATGAGCAGTTCTTC
CASSLDQSTFYNEQFF
>-|TRBJ1-1|TRBV6-5
TGTGCCAGCAGTTACGGGAGTCCCTATGAAGCTTTCTTT
CASSYGSPYEAFF
>TRBD2|TRBJ2-3|TRBV9
TGTGCCAGCAGCGCCAGCGGGGGGGCTCCACCAGATACGCAGTATTTT
CASSASGGAPPDTQYF
>-|TRBJ2-1|TRBV28
TGTGCCAGCAGCCTCAGGGGACCAGTCAATGAGCAGTTCTTC
CASSLRGPVNEQFF
>-|TRBJ1-2|TRBV6-6
TGTGCCAGCAGCCGGGACAACGACTATGGCTACACCTTC
CASSRDNDYGYTF
>-|TRBJ2-1|TRBV6-5
TGTGCCAGCAGTTACGGGAGCAATGAGCAGTTCTTC
CASSYGSNEQFF
>-|TRBJ2-1|TRBV7-9
TGTGCCAGCAGCTTAGCTCGGATGGTGGATGAGCAGTTCTTC
CASSLARMVDEQFF
>-|TRBJ2-3|TRBV5-5
TGTGCCAGCAGCCATGGACAGCGCACAGATACGCAGTATTTT
CASSHGQRTDTQYF
>TRBD1|TRBJ1-2|TRBV28
TGTGCCAGCAGTTTGGTAGGGGACAGGGGGCGAGGTATCACCTTC
CASSLVGDRGRGITF
>-|TRBJ2-6|TRBV7-7
TGTGCTAGCAGCTTATCCTGGGGGGACAACGTCCTGACTTTC
CASSLSWGDNVLTF
>-|TRBJ1-1|TRBV19
TGTGCCAGTAGTATCGCAGCAGTCGGTAGGACTGAAGCTTTCTTT
CASSIAAVGRTEAFF
>-|TRBJ2-5|TRBV28
TGTGCCAGCAGTGGGTCGGAGACCCAGTACTTC
CASSGSETQYF
>-|TRBJ2-3|TRBV27
TGTGCCAGCAGTTTAATAGGCACAGATACGCAGTATTTT
CASSLIGTDTQYF
>TRBD1|TRBJ2-2|TRBV4-2
TGTGCCAGCAGCCAACCTCTTCTGGGACAGGGGTCCTTTTACGGGGAGCTGTTTTTT
CASSQPLLGQGSFYGELFF
>TRBD1|TRBJ2-7|TRBV19
TGTGCCAGTAGCCTGGGACAGGACTACGAGCAGTACTTC
CASSLGQDYEQYF